Each of the 17 T cell receptor beta chains below was sequenced from the same sample in a study of blood T cell repertoires in COVID-19. Assay used: immunoSEQ multiplex PCR; TCRdb lists only in-frame clones, some missing. The table lists approximately 230,000 clones, 80% to 90% of them singletons. What was sequenced was PBMCs or T cells enriched from blood (not recorded which). These receptors all come from a man aged 35-49 years who had recovered from COVID-19.

This clone was recorded only once. The V gene is TRBV27, the J gene TRBJ2-3; D possibly corresponds to TRBD2 (5 bases). This CDR3 region has 14 residues. Germline-derived CDR1 and CDR2 are MNHEY and SMNVEV (reference sequence). Trimming shortened V by 5 bases and J by 0 bases, and 9 bases separated the two germline ends. The CDR3 DNA follows: TGTGCCAGCAGTCCACTAGTTAGCACAGATACGCAGTATTTT. As protein: CASSPLVSTDTQYF.

This chain uses TRBV7-2 with TRBJ2-7; 8 bases match TRBD2. Trimming removed 1 base from V and 0 bases from J; junction bases left unmatched: 2. The CDR3 length is 15 residues. The germline V gene encodes CDR1 SGHTA and CDR2 FQGNSA. The CDR3 bases are TGTGCCAGCAGCTTAGTCGGGAGGGGCTCCTACGAGCAGTACTTC. This gives the protein CASSLVGRGSYEQYF.

This rearrangement joins TRBV5-8 to TRBJ1-1; 8 bases align to TRBD1. V trimming: 4 bases; J trimming: 1 base; junction bases outside the gene matches: 6. Per germline, CDR1 SGHTS and CDR2 YDEGEE. The CDR3 runs to 15 residues. The CDR3 nucleotides are TGTGCCAGCAGCGCCTACAGGGGGGGGAACACTGAAGCTTTCTTT. Protein product: CASSAYRGGNTEAFF.

The chain is built from TRBV29-1 and TRBJ2-7; the D gene is possibly TRBD2 (7 bases). The V gene lost 7 bases and the J gene lost 0 bases, with 16 bases spanning the gap. In germline, CDR1 is SQVTM, CDR2 ANQGSEA. This CDR3 is 14 amino acids long. The CDR3 sequence is CSATKGGNSYEQYF. In DNA, the CDR3 is TGCAGCGCGACGAAGGGGGGGAACTCCTACGAGCAGTACTTC.

This clone appeared a single time. J is TRBJ1-2 and V is TRBV6-5, with D possibly being TRBD1 (5 bases). Trimming removed 6 bases from V and 0 bases from J, with 11 bases in between. Germline V gene data show CDR1 as MNHEY and CDR2 as SVGAGI. This CDR3 spans 14 amino acids. CDR3 coding DNA: TGTGCCAGCAGGCGCGAGGACACTAACTATGGCTACACCTTC. Protein sequence: CASRREDTNYGYTF.

This clone was seen just once. The chain is built from TRBV27 and TRBJ1-1; 8 positions agree with TRBD1. V shed 2 bases and J 0 bases; nucleotides not matched to a gene: 5. The CDR3 covers 16 residues. Germline V lookup: CDR1 MNHEY, CDR2 SMNVEV (reference sequence). The CDR3 reads CASSLLRGPLNTEAFF. In nucleotides, the CDR3 is TGTGCCAGCAGTTTACTCAGGGGGCCCTTGAACACTGAAGCTTTCTTT.

The V call is TRBV5-1, the J call TRBJ2-3; D gene ambiguous. The CDR3 consists of 16 residues. CDR1 SGHRS and CDR2 YFSETQ come from the germline V gene. Trimming removed 0 bases at V and 1 base at J, with 12 bases between. The DNA of the CDR3 is TGCGCCAGCAGCTTGGGATATCTATATGGCACAGATACGCAGTATTTT. This gives the protein CASSLGYLYGTDTQYF.

The CDR3 loop reads CAISEQGGSGELFF. The DNA of the CDR3 is TGTGCCATCAGTGAGCAGGGGGGCTCCGGGGAGCTGTTTTTT. The V gene is TRBV10-3, the J gene TRBJ2-2; maybe TRBD1 (7 bases). CDR1 and CDR2 from the germline V gene are ENHRY and SYGVKD. This CDR3 is built from 14 residues. V was cut by 2 bases and J by 6 bases, with 10 bases left in between.

The J gene is TRBJ2-3, the V gene TRBV27; a weak D match, TRBD1 (5 bases). V lost 3 bases, J lost 6 bases, and 10 bases lay in between. The CDR3 covers 13 residues. The germline V gene encodes CDR1 MNHEY and CDR2 SMNVEV (reference sequence). This chain's CDR3 is CASSLDITDTQYF. The CDR3 bases are TGTGCCAGCAGTTTGGACATCACGGATACGCAGTATTTT.

In DNA, the CDR3 is TGTGCCAGCAGTGAGACAGGGCGGGGTCCCGGGGAGCTGTTTTTT. It codes for CASSETGRGPGELFF. The chain links TRBV28 to TRBJ2-2; possibly TRBD1 for D (7 bases). The V and J ends lost 5 bases and 6 bases respectively, with 16 bases between them. Germline CDR1 reads MDHEN; CDR2 reads SYDVKM. CDR3 size: 15 residues. The complete variable domain, with remaining parts taken from reference TRBV28 and TRBJ2-2, reads DVKVTQSSRYLVKRTGEKVFLECVQDMDHENMFWYRQDPGLGLRLIYFSYDVKMKEKGDIPEGYSVSREKKERFSLILESASTNQTSMYLCASSETGRGPGELFFGEGSRLTVL.

The chain recombines TRBV7-8 with TRBJ1-2, with 9 bases that match TRBD1. The CDR3 spans 17 residues. The germline gives CDR1 SGHVS, CDR2 FQNEAQ. J lost 5 bases, V lost 5 bases, and 15 bases had no gene match. This CDR3 reads CASSLLIRDREGYGYTF. The CDR3 DNA is TGTGCCAGCAGCCTCTTAATCCGGGACAGGGAGGGATATGGCTACACCTTC.

The chain uses TRBV2 and TRBJ1-4, with a tentative D call TRBD1 (6 bases). Germline lookup yields CDR1 SNHLY and CDR2 FYNNEI. CDR3 length: 17 residues. Trimming pared 6 bases from V and 7 bases from J, leaving 24 bases between. CDR3 loop: CASSGRDTRAAGEKLFF. In DNA, the CDR3 is TGTGCCAGCAGCGGTAGGGACACCAGAGCGGCAGGTGAAAAACTGTTTTTT.

The J gene is TRBJ2-2, the V gene TRBV20-1; D is perhaps TRBD1 (6 bases). The CDR3 is 14 amino acids. Trimming stripped 3 bases from V and 4 bases from J, with 12 bases between. The germline CDR1 and CDR2 sequences are DFQATT and SNEGSKA (reference sequence). CDR3 nucleotide sequence: TGCAGTGCTAGTTTACCAGGGGCCACCGGGGAGCTGTTTTTT. Translation gives CSASLPGATGELFF.

V gene TRBV6-5 combines with J gene TRBJ1-6; D perhaps matches TRBD1 (6 bases). Germline lookup yields CDR1 MNHEY and CDR2 SVGAGI. This CDR3 has 14 residues. V lost 6 bases and J 10 bases, leaving 16 bases between the germline ends. The CDR3 loop is CASSRGGQGSPLHF. The CDR3 region has the DNA TGTGCCAGCAGCCGCGGGGGGCAAGGGTCACCCCTCCACTTT.

The chain carries TRBV21-1 and TRBJ1-5; the DNA was not used to check the table's D call, TRBD1. TRBV21-1 is a known pseudogene. The CDR3 sequence is 15 residues long. The CDR3 spells CASSKAWPPHQPQHF. For the CDR3, the DNA is TGTGCCAGCAGCAAAGCATGGCCGCCCCATCAGCCCCAGCATTTT.

V and J are TRBV5-1 and TRBJ1-1; D perhaps matches TRBD1 (6 bases). Germline V gene data show CDR1 as SGHRS and CDR2 as YFSETQ. Trimming removed 4 bases at V and 5 bases at J, with 18 bases between. The CDR3 runs 15 residues. The CDR3 protein is CASSKDRSMVTEAFF. The CDR3 DNA sequence: TGCGCCAGCAGCAAGGACAGATCCATGGTTACTGAAGCTTTCTTT.

V gene TRBV5-1 combines with J gene TRBJ1-1; 7 positions agree with TRBD1. This CDR3 has 14 amino acids. Germline trimming cut 3 bases from V and 2 bases from J; bases unmatched to any gene: 4. Per the germline V gene, CDR1 is SGHRS and CDR2 is YFSETQ. The CDR3 nucleotides are TGCGCCAGCAGCTGGACAGGCAGCAACACTGAAGCTTTCTTT. Protein product: CASSWTGSNTEAFF.